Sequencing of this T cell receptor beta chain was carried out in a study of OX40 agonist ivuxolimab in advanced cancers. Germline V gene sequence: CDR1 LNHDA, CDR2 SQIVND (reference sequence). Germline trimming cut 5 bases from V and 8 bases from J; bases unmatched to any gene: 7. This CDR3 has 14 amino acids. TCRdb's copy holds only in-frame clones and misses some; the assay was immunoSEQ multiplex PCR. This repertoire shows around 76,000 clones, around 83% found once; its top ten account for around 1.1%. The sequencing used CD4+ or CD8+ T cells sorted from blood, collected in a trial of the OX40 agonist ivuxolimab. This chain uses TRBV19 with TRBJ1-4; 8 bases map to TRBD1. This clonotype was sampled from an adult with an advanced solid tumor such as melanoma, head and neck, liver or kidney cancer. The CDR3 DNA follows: TGTGCCAGTAGTGTCGACAGGGGTGGAGAAAAACTGTTTTTT. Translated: CASSVDRGGEKLFF.